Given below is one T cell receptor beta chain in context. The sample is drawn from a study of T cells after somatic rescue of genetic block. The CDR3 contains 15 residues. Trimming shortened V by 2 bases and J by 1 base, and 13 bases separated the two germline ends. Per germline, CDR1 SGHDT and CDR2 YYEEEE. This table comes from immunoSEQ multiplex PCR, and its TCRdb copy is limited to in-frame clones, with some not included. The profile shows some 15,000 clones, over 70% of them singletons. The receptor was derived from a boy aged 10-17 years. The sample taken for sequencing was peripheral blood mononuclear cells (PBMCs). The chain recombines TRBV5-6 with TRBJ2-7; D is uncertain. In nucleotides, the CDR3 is TGTGCCAGCAGCTTTGACGCAGGTTTATCCTACGAGCAGTACTTC. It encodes CASSFDAGLSYEQYF. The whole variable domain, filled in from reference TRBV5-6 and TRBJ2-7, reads DAGVTQSPTHLIKTRGQQVTLRCSPKSGHDTVSWYQQALGQGPQFIFQYYEEEERQRGNFPDRFSGHQFPNYSSELNVNALLLGDSALYLCASSFDAGLSYEQYFGPGTRLTVT.